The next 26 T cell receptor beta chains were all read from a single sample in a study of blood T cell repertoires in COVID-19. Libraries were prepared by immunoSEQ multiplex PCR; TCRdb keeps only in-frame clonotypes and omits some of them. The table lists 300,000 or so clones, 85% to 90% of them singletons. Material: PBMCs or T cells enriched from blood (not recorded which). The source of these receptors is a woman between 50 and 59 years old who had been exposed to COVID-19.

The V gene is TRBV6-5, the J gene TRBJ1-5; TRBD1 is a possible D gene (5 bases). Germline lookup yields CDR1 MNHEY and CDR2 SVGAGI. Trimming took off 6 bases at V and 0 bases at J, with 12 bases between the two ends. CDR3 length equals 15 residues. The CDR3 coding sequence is TGTGCCAGCAGGCCGACAGATTATAGCAATCAGCCCCAGCATTTT. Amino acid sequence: CASRPTDYSNQPQHF.

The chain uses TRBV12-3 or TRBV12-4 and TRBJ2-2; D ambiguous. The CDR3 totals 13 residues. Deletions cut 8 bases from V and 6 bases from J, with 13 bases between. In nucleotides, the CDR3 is TGTGCCAGCCAGGATACGATGGCCGGGGAGCTGTTTTTT. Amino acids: CASQDTMAGELFF.

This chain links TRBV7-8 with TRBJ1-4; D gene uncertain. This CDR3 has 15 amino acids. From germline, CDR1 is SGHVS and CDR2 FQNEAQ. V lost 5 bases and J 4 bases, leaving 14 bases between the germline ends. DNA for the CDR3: TGTGCCAGCAGCCAGAGAAACCCCAATAATGAAAAACTGTTTTTT. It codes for CASSQRNPNNEKLFF. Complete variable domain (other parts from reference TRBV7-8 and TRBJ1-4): GAGVSQSPRYKVAKRGQDVALRCDPISGHVSLFWYQQALGQGPEFLTYFQNEAQLDKSGLPSDRFFAERPEGSVSTLKIQRTQQEDSAVYLCASSQRNPNNEKLFFGSGTQLSVL.

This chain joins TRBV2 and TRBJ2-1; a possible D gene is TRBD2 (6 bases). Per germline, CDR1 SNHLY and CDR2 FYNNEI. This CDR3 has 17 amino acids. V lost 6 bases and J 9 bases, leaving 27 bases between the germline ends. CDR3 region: CASSGRLGARVSGEQFF. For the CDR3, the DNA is TGTGCCAGCAGCGGACGACTAGGGGCTCGAGTTAGCGGTGAGCAGTTCTTC.

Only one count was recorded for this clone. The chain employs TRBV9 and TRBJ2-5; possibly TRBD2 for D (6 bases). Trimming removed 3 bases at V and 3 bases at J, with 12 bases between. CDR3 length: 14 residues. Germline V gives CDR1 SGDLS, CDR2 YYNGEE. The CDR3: CASSGGVAEETQYF. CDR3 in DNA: TGTGCCAGCAGCGGAGGGGTAGCGGAAGAGACCCAGTACTTC.

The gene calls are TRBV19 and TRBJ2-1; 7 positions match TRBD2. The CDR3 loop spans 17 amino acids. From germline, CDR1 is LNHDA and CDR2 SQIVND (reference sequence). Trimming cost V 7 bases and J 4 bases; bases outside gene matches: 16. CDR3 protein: CASTPGGSGLKYNEQFF. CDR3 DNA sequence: TGTGCCAGTACCCCCGGGGGTAGCGGGCTTAAGTACAATGAGCAGTTCTTC.

Here the CDR3 reads CASSQSSGWGTGRGYTF. The DNA for the CDR3 is TGTGCCAGCAGCCAATCGAGTGGGTGGGGAACAGGGCGCGGCTACACCTTC. The rearrangement uses TRBV3-1 (or the pseudogene TRBV3-2) and TRBJ1-2; D is perhaps TRBD1 (6 bases). CDR1 LGHDT and CDR2 YNNKEL come from the germline V gene (reference sequence). The CDR3 is 17 amino acids. Trimming removed 2 bases at V and 8 bases at J, with 24 bases between.

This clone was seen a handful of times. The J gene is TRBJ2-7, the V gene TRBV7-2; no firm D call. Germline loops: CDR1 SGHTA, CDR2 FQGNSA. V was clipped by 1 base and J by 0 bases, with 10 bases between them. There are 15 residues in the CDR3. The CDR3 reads CASSLGVSNSYEQYF. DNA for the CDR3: TGTGCCAGCAGCTTAGGTGTCAGTAACTCCTACGAGCAGTACTTC.

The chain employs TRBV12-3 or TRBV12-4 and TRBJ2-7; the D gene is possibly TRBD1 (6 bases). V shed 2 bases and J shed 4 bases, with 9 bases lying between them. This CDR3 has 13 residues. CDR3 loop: CASSLTRGYEQYF. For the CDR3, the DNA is TGTGCCAGCAGTTTAACCAGGGGTTACGAGCAGTACTTC.

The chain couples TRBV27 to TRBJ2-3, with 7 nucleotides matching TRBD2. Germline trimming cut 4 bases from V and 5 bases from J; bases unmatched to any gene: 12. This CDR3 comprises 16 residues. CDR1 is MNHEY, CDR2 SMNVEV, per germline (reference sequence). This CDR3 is CASSSNPGGIRDTQYF. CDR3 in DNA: TGTGCCAGCAGTTCCAACCCGGGAGGTATCAGAGATACGCAGTATTTT.

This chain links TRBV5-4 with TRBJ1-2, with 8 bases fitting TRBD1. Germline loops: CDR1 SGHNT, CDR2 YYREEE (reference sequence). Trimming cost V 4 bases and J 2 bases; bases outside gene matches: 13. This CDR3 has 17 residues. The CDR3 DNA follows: TGTGCCAGCAGCAAAAGACAGTCCTCAGGGGGCAACTATGGCTACACCTTC. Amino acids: CASSKRQSSGGNYGYTF. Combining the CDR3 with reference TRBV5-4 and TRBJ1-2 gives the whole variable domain ETGVTQSPTHLIKTRGQQVTLRCSSQSGHNTVSWYQQALGQGPQFIFQYYREEENGRGNFPPRFSGLQFPNYSSELNVNALELDDSALYLCASSKRQSSGGNYGYTFGSGTRLTVV.

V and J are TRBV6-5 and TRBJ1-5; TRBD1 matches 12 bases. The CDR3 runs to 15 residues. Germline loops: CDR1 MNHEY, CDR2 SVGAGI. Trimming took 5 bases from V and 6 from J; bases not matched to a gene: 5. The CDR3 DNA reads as TGTGCCAGCAGTCCGGGACAGGGGGCGAGTCAGCCCCAGCATTTT. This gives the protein CASSPGQGASQPQHF.

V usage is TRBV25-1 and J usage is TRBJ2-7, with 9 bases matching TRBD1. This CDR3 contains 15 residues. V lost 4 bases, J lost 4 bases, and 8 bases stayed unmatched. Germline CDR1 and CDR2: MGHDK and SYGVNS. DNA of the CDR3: TGTGCCAGCAGTGGTACCGGGACAGGGCTATACGAGCAGTACTTC. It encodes CASSGTGTGLYEQYF.

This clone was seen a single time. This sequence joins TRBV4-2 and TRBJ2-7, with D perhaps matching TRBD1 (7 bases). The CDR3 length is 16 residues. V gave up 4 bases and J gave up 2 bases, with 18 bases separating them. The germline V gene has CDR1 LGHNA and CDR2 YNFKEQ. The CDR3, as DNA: TGTGCCAGCAGCCGGGGCGGGACAGTAGTTACCTACGAGCAGTACTTC. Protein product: CASSRGGTVVTYEQYF.

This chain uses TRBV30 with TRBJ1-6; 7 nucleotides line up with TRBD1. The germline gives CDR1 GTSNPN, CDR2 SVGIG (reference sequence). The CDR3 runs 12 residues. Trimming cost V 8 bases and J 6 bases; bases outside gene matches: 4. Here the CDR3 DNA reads TGTGCCACCAGACAGGGTAATTCACCCCTCCACTTT. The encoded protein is CATRQGNSPLHF. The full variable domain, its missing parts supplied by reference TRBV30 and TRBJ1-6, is SQTIHQWPATLVQPVGSPLSLECTVEGTSNPNLYWYRQAAGRGLQLLFYSVGIGQISSEVPQNLSASRPQDRQFILSSKKLLLSDSGFYLCATRQGNSPLHFGNGTRLTVT.

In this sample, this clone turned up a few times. The chain's CDR3 is CASSSHRVPHQPQHF. Here the CDR3 DNA reads TGTGCCAGCAGTTCTCACAGGGTCCCACATCAGCCCCAGCATTTT. The chain carries TRBV28 and TRBJ1-5, with D tentatively TRBD1 (6 bases). Germline V CDR1 and CDR2: MDHEN, SYDVKM. V lost 4 bases and J lost 5, with 15 bases in between. The CDR3 length is 15 residues.

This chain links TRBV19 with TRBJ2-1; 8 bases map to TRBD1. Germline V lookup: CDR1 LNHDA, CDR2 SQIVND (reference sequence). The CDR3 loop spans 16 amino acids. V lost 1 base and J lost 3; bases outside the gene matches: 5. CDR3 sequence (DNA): TGTGCCAGTAGTATAGCTGCAGGGGGCTTCTACAATGAGCAGTTCTTC. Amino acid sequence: CASSIAAGGFYNEQFF.

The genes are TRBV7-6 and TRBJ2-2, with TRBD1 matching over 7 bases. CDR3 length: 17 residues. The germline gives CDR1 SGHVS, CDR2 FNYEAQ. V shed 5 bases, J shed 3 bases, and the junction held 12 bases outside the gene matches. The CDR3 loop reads CASSTERGGADTGELFF. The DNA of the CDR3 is TGTGCCAGCAGCACCGAGAGAGGGGGCGCCGACACCGGGGAGCTGTTTTTT.

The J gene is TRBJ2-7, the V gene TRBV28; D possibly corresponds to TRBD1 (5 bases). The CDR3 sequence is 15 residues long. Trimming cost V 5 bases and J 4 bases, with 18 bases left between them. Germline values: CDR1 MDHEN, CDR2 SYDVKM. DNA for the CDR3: TGTGCCAGCAGTGCTCCATCTGGACACTCGTACGAGCAGTACTTC. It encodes CASSAPSGHSYEQYF.

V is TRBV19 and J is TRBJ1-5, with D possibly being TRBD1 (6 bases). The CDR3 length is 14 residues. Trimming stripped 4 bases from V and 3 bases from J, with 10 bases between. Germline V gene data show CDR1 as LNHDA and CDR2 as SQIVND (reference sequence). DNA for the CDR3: TGTGCCAGTAGTACGACAGGCCTCAATCAGCCCCAGCATTTT. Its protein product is CASSTTGLNQPQHF.

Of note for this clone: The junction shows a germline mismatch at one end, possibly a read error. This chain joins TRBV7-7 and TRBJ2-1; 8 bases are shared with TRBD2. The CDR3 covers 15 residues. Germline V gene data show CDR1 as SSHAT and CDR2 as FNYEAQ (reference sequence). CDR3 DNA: TGTGCTAGCAGCTTAGGAGGTACGGGAGGGAATGAGCAGTTCTTC. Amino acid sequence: CASSLGGTGGNEQFF.

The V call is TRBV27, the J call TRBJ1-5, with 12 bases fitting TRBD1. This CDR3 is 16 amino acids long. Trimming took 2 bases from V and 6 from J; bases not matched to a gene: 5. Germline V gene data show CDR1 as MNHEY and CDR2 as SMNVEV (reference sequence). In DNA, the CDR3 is TGTGCCAGCAGTTTAACGGGACAGGGGGCGCCTCAGCCCCAGCATTTT. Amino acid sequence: CASSLTGQGAPQPQHF.

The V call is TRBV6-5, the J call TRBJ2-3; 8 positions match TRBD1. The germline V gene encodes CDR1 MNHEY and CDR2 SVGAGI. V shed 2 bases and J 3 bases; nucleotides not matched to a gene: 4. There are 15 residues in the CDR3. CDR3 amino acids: CASSYAQGATDTQYF. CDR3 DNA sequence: TGTGCCAGCAGTTACGCGCAGGGGGCTACAGATACGCAGTATTTT.

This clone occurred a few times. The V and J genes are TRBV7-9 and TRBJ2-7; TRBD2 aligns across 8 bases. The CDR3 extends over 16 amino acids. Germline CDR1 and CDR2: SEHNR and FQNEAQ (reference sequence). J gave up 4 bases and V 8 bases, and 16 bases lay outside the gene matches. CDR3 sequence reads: CASRAGGQGTKYEQYF. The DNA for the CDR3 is TGTGCCAGCCGGGCGGGAGGTCAGGGGACTAAGTACGAGCAGTACTTC. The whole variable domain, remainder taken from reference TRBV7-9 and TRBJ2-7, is DTGVSQNPRHKITKRGQNVTFRCDPISEHNRLYWYRQTLGQGPEFLTYFQNEAQLEKSRLLSDRFSAERPKGSFSTLEIQRTEQGDSAMYLCASRAGGQGTKYEQYFGPGTRLTVT.

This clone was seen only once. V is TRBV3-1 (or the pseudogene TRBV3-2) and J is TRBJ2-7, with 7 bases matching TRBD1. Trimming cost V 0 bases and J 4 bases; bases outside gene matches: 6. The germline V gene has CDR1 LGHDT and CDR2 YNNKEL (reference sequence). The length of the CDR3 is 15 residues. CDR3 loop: CASSQERGQKYEQYF. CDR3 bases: TGTGCCAGCAGCCAAGAAAGGGGACAGAAATACGAGCAGTACTTC.

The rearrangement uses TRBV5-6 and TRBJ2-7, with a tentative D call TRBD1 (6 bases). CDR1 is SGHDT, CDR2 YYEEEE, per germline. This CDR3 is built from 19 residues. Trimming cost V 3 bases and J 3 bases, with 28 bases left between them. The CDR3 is CASSWAVRGKNPNDYEQYF. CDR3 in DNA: TGTGCCAGCAGCTGGGCGGTCAGGGGCAAGAATCCCAACGACTACGAGCAGTACTTC.